The 27 T cell receptor beta chains listed next were all sequenced from one sample in a study of blood T cell repertoires in COVID-19. Method: immunoSEQ multiplex PCR; TCRdb's copy keeps in-frame clones and lacks some. The sample carries about 170,000 clones, around four fifths recorded once. Source material: peripheral blood. The receptor set was obtained from a woman older than 75 with COVID-19, enrolled during active disease.

The rearrangement links TRBV21-1 to TRBJ2-5; TRBD2 is the table's D call, not checked against the DNA. TRBV21-1 is reported as a pseudogene. The CDR3 is 13 residues long. The CDR3 region is CASGEESQETQYF. CDR3 DNA sequence: TGTGCCAGCGGGGAGGAATCACAAGAGACCCAGTACTTC.

This chain links TRBV5-1 with TRBJ2-1; 8 bases match TRBD1. Unmatched junction bases numbered 11, after V lost 3 bases and J lost 3 bases. The V gene's germline CDR1 is SGHRS and CDR2 YFSETQ. This CDR3 is built from 17 residues. The CDR3 nucleotides read TGCGCCAGCAGCTCAGACCCAGGGGGCGCAGACTACAATGAGCAGTTCTTC. This sequence encodes CASSSDPGGADYNEQFF.

This clone was counted a few times. The rearrangement links TRBV2 to TRBJ1-2; TRBD1 matches 9 bases. The CDR3 contains 15 residues. V lost 2 bases and J lost 4; bases outside the gene matches: 5. Germline V gene lookup returns CDR1 SNHLY and CDR2 FYNNEI. The DNA for the CDR3 is TGTGCCAGCAGTGAACTACAGGGGGCGGGCTATGGCTACACCTTC. It encodes CASSELQGAGYGYTF.

V gene TRBV5-5 combines with J gene TRBJ1-4, with a weak D call TRBD1 (5 bases). The V and J ends lost 5 bases and 2 bases respectively, with 10 bases between them. The CDR3 length is 14 residues. In germline, CDR1 is SGHKS, CDR2 YYEKEE (reference sequence). The CDR3 spells CASREAGTNEKLFF. The CDR3 DNA is TGTGCCAGCAGGGAAGCAGGGACTAATGAAAAACTGTTTTTT.

The rearrangement links TRBV5-1 to TRBJ2-1; 8 bases map to TRBD1. Losses at the gene ends were 4 bases for V and 3 bases for J; bases not matched to a gene: 9. This CDR3 spans 16 amino acids. CDR1 SGHRS and CDR2 YFSETQ come from the germline V gene. The CDR3 protein is CASSPGGGQGYNEQFF. CDR3 bases: TGCGCCAGCAGCCCTGGTGGAGGACAGGGCTACAATGAGCAGTTCTTC.

This chain connects TRBV3-1 (or the pseudogene TRBV3-2) to TRBJ1-1, with TRBD1 as a possible D gene (5 bases). In germline, CDR1 is LGHDT, CDR2 YNNKEL (reference sequence). This CDR3 has 13 residues. V lost 4 bases to trimming and J lost 4 bases, with 10 bases between them. Here the CDR3 reads CASSPDRGTEAFF. CDR3 bases: TGTGCCAGCAGCCCAGATAGGGGCACTGAAGCTTTCTTT.

The chain links TRBV5-1 to TRBJ2-1; TRBD2 is a possible D gene (5 bases). The V end lost 0 bases, the J end lost 3 bases, and 10 bases lay between the germline ends. The germline V gene encodes CDR1 SGHRS and CDR2 YFSETQ. The CDR3 length is 15 residues. The CDR3: CASSLDGSGYNEQFF. The CDR3 DNA follows: TGCGCCAGCAGCTTGGATGGGAGCGGCTACAATGAGCAGTTCTTC.

The CDR3 coding sequence is TGTGCCAGCTCCCGCGACAGCCCTGGAAACACCATATATTTT. Its translation is CASSRDSPGNTIYF. The J gene is TRBJ1-3, the V gene TRBV18; D perhaps matches TRBD1 (5 bases). Germline CDR1 reads KGHSH; CDR2 reads LQKENI. The CDR3 sequence is 14 residues long. V lost 6 bases, J lost 2 bases, and 11 bases lay in between. The full variable domain, with the rest looked up from reference TRBV18 and TRBJ1-3, is NAGVMQNPRHLVRRRGQEARLRCSPMKGHSHVYWYRQLPEEGLKFMVYLQKENIIDESGMPKERFSAEFPKEGPSILRIQQVVRGDSAAYFCASSRDSPGNTIYFGEGSWLTVV.

The rearrangement links TRBV3-1 (or the pseudogene TRBV3-2) to TRBJ1-6; 9 bases align to TRBD1. This CDR3 comprises 14 residues. With 5 bases clipped from V and 10 bases from J, the junction kept 6 bases outside the gene matches. CDR1 LGHDT and CDR2 YNNKEL come from the germline V gene (reference sequence). CDR3 sequence (DNA): TGTGCCAGCAGCGCCCGGGACAGGGACTCACCCCTCCACTTT. Translated, it gives CASSARDRDSPLHF.

The CDR3 region is CASSRLVFGGELFF. The DNA of the CDR3 is TGTGCCAGTAGTAGACTAGTTTTTGGCGGGGAGCTGTTTTTT. This chain links TRBV19 with TRBJ2-2; D might be TRBD2 (6 bases). The CDR3 is 14 residues long. Trimming cost V 4 bases and J 7 bases, with 13 bases left between them. The germline gives CDR1 LNHDA, CDR2 SQIVND (reference sequence).

The J gene is TRBJ2-6, the V gene TRBV5-5; possible D gene TRBD1, 6 bases. V lost 1 base to trimming and J lost 4 bases, with 12 bases between them. Germline V CDR1 and CDR2: SGHKS, YYEKEE (reference sequence). CDR3 length: 16 residues. CDR3 region: CASSLYRVEGANVLTF. DNA of the CDR3: TGTGCCAGCAGCTTGTACAGGGTAGAAGGGGCCAACGTCCTGACTTTC.

This clone was seen once. V gene TRBV28 combines with J gene TRBJ2-7, with TRBD1 as a possible D gene (6 bases). Germline lookup yields CDR1 MDHEN and CDR2 SYDVKM. V was trimmed by 5 bases and J by 4 bases, leaving 15 bases between them. The CDR3 spans 14 residues. CDR3 nucleotides: TGTGCCAGCAGTAGGACAGCCGGTTGGTACGAGCAGTACTTC. It encodes CASSRTAGWYEQYF.

The V call is TRBV5-1, the J call TRBJ2-1; 11 nucleotides line up with TRBD1. V was clipped by 4 bases and J by 4 bases; unmatched bases: 13. CDR3 length equals 18 residues. The germline V gene encodes CDR1 SGHRS and CDR2 YFSETQ. The CDR3 is CASSLRVPGTGGYNEQFF. As DNA, the CDR3 is TGCGCCAGCAGCCTTAGAGTCCCCGGGACAGGGGGGTACAATGAGCAGTTCTTC.

The chain recombines TRBV5-1 with TRBJ2-1; 9 bases line up with TRBD1. The germline gives CDR1 SGHRS, CDR2 YFSETQ. V trimming: 4 bases; J trimming: 4 bases; junction bases outside the gene matches: 6. The CDR3 runs to 15 residues. CDR3 bases: TGCGCCAGCAGCCCACGACAGGGGGTGTACAATGAGCAGTTCTTC. Encoded protein: CASSPRQGVYNEQFF.

The CDR3 nucleotides are TGTGCCAGCGAAGGGGCCCTTTATAATTCACCCCTCCACTTT. It codes for CASEGALYNSPLHF. V gene TRBV28 combines with J gene TRBJ1-6; perhaps TRBD1 as D (5 bases). The CDR3 has 14 residues. Germline V gives CDR1 MDHEN, CDR2 SYDVKM. V dropped 8 bases and J dropped 4 bases, with 12 bases sitting between them.

The chain joins TRBV19 to TRBJ2-2; D not resolved. The CDR3 spans 13 residues. V was pared by 0 bases and J by 8 bases, with 7 bases between. Germline CDR1 and CDR2: LNHDA and SQIVND (reference sequence). In DNA, the CDR3 is TGTGCCAGTAGTATAGACACATTAGGGGAGCTGTTTTTT. Its protein is CASSIDTLGELFF.

This chain uses TRBV5-1 with TRBJ2-7; possibly TRBD2 for D (6 bases). From germline, CDR1 is SGHRS and CDR2 YFSETQ. Trimming left V 5 bases short and J 6 bases short, with 12 bases between. This CDR3 has 12 amino acids. CDR3 sequence: CASSQAEGEQYF. The CDR3 nucleotides are TGCGCCAGCAGTCAGGCGGAGGGCGAGCAGTACTTC.

This sequence joins TRBV18 and TRBJ2-3; 7 bases match TRBD2. V shed 2 bases and J 1 base; nucleotides not matched to a gene: 12. Germline lookup yields CDR1 KGHSH and CDR2 LQKENI. The CDR3 length is 18 residues. The CDR3 loop is CASSPNRADAGGTDTQYF. The CDR3 nucleotides are TGTGCCAGCTCACCAAACAGAGCCGATGCGGGGGGCACAGATACGCAGTATTTT.

The chain carries TRBV5-4 and TRBJ1-2; possibly TRBD1 for D (6 bases). V was trimmed by 6 bases and J by 4 bases, leaving 13 bases between them. Germline V gene data show CDR1 as SGHNT and CDR2 as YYREEE (reference sequence). This CDR3 is built from 13 residues. This CDR3 is CASIPPTGYGYTF. CDR3 coding DNA: TGTGCCAGCATCCCCCCGACAGGCTATGGCTACACCTTC.

This rearrangement joins TRBV29-1 to TRBJ1-1, with D tentatively TRBD1 (5 bases). The V gene lost 3 bases and the J gene lost 6 bases, with 17 bases spanning the gap. The germline CDR1 and CDR2 sequences are SQVTM and ANQGSEA. This CDR3 comprises 14 residues. The CDR3 sequence: CSVDLWQGSSEAFF. The CDR3 nucleotides read TGCAGCGTTGATTTGTGGCAGGGTAGCTCTGAAGCTTTCTTT.

The J gene is TRBJ2-1, the V gene TRBV6-5; 8 nucleotides agree with TRBD1. Germline V gene sequence: CDR1 MNHEY, CDR2 SVGAGI. V lost 0 bases, J lost 8 bases, and 9 bases stayed unmatched. The CDR3 runs to 16 residues. This chain's CDR3 is CASSYSWTGRMDEQFF. The CDR3 bases are TGTGCCAGCAGTTACTCCTGGACAGGGAGGATGGATGAGCAGTTCTTC.

The table lists this clone with a count of one. V and J are TRBV19 and TRBJ2-3; 9 nucleotides line up with TRBD2. Trimming at V came to 4 bases and at J to 6 bases, leaving 8 bases not matched to a gene. Germline values: CDR1 LNHDA, CDR2 SQIVND (reference sequence). This CDR3 region has 15 residues. Here the CDR3 DNA reads TGTGCCAGTAGTAATAGCGGGAGTTTCACGGATACGCAGTATTTT. Its translation: CASSNSGSFTDTQYF.

The rearrangement links TRBV6-5 to TRBJ1-1; 9 nucleotides match TRBD1. V was pared by 5 bases and J by 5 bases, with 6 bases of the junction left unmatched. Per germline, CDR1 MNHEY and CDR2 SVGAGI. This CDR3 spans 14 amino acids. As DNA, the CDR3 is TGTGCCAGCAGTACGGACAGGGGAGGGACTGAAGCTTTCTTT. This gives the protein CASSTDRGGTEAFF.

CDR3 sequence reads: CASSFWLAGRQTGELFF. As DNA, the CDR3 is TGTGCCAGCAGTTTTTGGCTAGCGGGGCGCCAGACCGGGGAGCTGTTTTTT. The chain carries TRBV28 and TRBJ2-2; TRBD2 aligns across 9 bases. Trimming took 3 bases from V and 5 from J; bases not matched to a gene: 10. This CDR3 is 17 amino acids long. The V gene's germline CDR1 is MDHEN and CDR2 SYDVKM.

The rearrangement links TRBV2 to TRBJ2-5; maybe TRBD1 (6 bases). In germline, CDR1 is SNHLY, CDR2 FYNNEI. The CDR3 extends over 14 amino acids. The V and J ends lost 4 bases and 2 bases respectively, with 11 bases between them. This CDR3 is CASSVTGSQETQYF. DNA for the CDR3: TGTGCCAGCAGTGTTACAGGGAGTCAAGAGACCCAGTACTTC.

CDR3 amino acids: CASSSEQGGYTF. CDR3 nucleotide sequence: TGCGCCAGCAGCTCCGAACAGGGTGGCTACACCTTC. V gene TRBV5-1 combines with J gene TRBJ1-2, with D possibly TRBD1 on 6 matching bases. V was cut by 3 bases and J by 7 bases, with 10 bases left in between. Germline loops: CDR1 SGHRS, CDR2 YFSETQ. CDR3 length: 12 amino acids.

The chain joins TRBV5-4 to TRBJ1-2; 7 bases map to TRBD1. The CDR3 consists of 14 residues. The germline gives CDR1 SGHNT, CDR2 YYREEE (reference sequence). V lost 5 bases and J lost 4; bases outside the gene matches: 8. CDR3 nucleotides: TGTGCCAGCAGTCGGGACAGTTCGGGCTATGGCTACACCTTC. This translates into CASSRDSSGYGYTF.